Below are 9 T cell receptor beta chains sequenced from a single sample in a study of cytomegalovirus exposure and HLA in healthy donors. In the PCR, 60 Vbeta and 13 Jbeta primers were used. Data came from immunoSEQ multiplex PCR; TCRdb stores just in-frame clones and leaves some out. Among some 180,000 clones listed, about four fifths were seen once. Sequencing was done on a sample of PBMCs. The receptors come from a man between 35 and 55 years old in good health and CMV-seronegative.

This clone showed up just a few times. V gene TRBV7-3 combines with J gene TRBJ1-4; D might be TRBD1 (6 bases). Germline V gives CDR1 SGHTA, CDR2 FQGTGA. The CDR3 has 15 amino acids. V lost 5 bases, J lost 7 bases, and 17 bases lay in between. Here the CDR3 reads CASSPGRGAGEKLFF. The CDR3 DNA is TGTGCCAGCAGCCCCGGGCGGGGGGCGGGTGAAAAACTGTTTTTT.

V usage is TRBV7-8 and J usage is TRBJ1-4; D is undetermined. The CDR3 sequence is 16 residues long. Germline CDR1 and CDR2: SGHVS and FQNEAQ. Trimming left V 6 bases short and J 5 bases short, with 19 bases between. The CDR3 DNA follows: TGTGCCAGCAGGCCCCGGGGAGACGGGTTGAATGAAAAACTGTTTTTT. It is translated as CASRPRGDGLNEKLFF.

The rearrangement joins TRBV5-1 to TRBJ2-5; TRBD1 aligns across 7 bases. The junction had 17 bases not matched to a gene; V was cut back by 4 bases and J by 5 bases. This CDR3 has 17 amino acids. Germline V CDR1 and CDR2: SGHRS, YFSETQ. CDR3: CASSPGTETLWRETQYF. Here the CDR3 DNA reads TGCGCCAGCAGCCCTGGGACAGAAACGCTCTGGCGGGAGACCCAGTACTTC. The full variable domain, completed using reference TRBV5-1 and TRBJ2-5, is KAGVTQTPRYLIKTRGQQVTLSCSPISGHRSVSWYQQTPGQGLQFLFEYFSETQRNKGNFPGRFSGRQFSNSRSEMNVSTLELGDSALYLCASSPGTETLWRETQYFGPGTRLLVL.

The V and J genes are TRBV2 and TRBJ2-5; 9 bases fit TRBD1. The CDR3 is 14 residues long. Per germline, CDR1 SNHLY and CDR2 FYNNEI. Trimming removed 6 bases from V and 3 bases from J; junction bases left unmatched: 5. The chain's CDR3 is CASRWDRAEETQYF. In nucleotides, the CDR3 is TGTGCCAGCAGATGGGACAGGGCAGAAGAGACCCAGTACTTC.

The chain recombines TRBV19 with TRBJ2-5; perhaps TRBD1 as D (6 bases). Germline CDR1 reads LNHDA; CDR2 reads SQIVND (reference sequence). The CDR3 has 15 residues. V was cut by 3 bases and J by 3 bases, with 14 bases left in between. The CDR3 spells CASSMPRAGEETQYF. In nucleotides, the CDR3 is TGTGCCAGTAGTATGCCCCGGGCAGGGGAAGAGACCCAGTACTTC.

This chain uses TRBV14 with TRBJ2-5; TRBD1 is a possible D gene (6 bases). Germline V gives CDR1 SGHDN, CDR2 FVKESK. This CDR3 contains 15 residues. The V gene lost 0 bases and the J gene lost 7 bases, with 15 bases spanning the gap. The chain's CDR3 is CASSQDLRVGGTQYF. CDR3 DNA sequence: TGTGCCAGCAGCCAAGATCTAAGGGTAGGGGGGACCCAGTACTTC.

The chain employs TRBV30 and TRBJ2-7, with 11 bases lining up with TRBD1. This CDR3 spans 14 amino acids. The germline V gene has CDR1 GTSNPN and CDR2 SVGIG (reference sequence). V lost 5 bases and J lost 5; bases outside the gene matches: 8. In DNA form, the CDR3 reads TGTGCCTGGCACCGGGACAGGGGGAACCACGAGCAGTACTTC. It is translated as CAWHRDRGNHEQYF.

This rearrangement joins TRBV5-1 to TRBJ2-7; 10 bases align to TRBD2. The CDR3 is made up of 16 amino acids. Germline loops: CDR1 SGHRS, CDR2 YFSETQ. The ends lost 4 bases at V and 3 bases at J; junction bases unmatched: 10. The CDR3 nucleotides read TGCGCCAGCAGCCTTTCTGGACTAGCGGTGAACTACGAGCAGTACTTC. Translating it yields CASSLSGLAVNYEQYF.

The J gene is TRBJ2-1, the V gene TRBV19, with 14 nucleotides matching TRBD2. The CDR3 loop spans 16 amino acids. Per germline, CDR1 LNHDA and CDR2 SQIVND (reference sequence). V was clipped by 3 bases and J by 8 bases; unmatched bases: 6. CDR3 loop: CASSIGTSGSGHEQFF. In nucleotides, the CDR3 is TGTGCCAGTAGTATCGGGACTAGCGGGAGCGGTCATGAGCAGTTCTTC.